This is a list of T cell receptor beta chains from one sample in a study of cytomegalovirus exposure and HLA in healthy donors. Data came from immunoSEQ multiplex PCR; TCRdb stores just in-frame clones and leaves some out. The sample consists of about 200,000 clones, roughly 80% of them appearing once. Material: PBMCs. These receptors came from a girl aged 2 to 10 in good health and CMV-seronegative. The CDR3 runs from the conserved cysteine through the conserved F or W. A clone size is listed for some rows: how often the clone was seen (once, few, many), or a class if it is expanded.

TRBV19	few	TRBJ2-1	CASSIVASGGAEQFF
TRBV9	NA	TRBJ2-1	CASSVLASGGYNEQFF
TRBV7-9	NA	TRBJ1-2	CASSLGSPGNYGYTF
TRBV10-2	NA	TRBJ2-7	CASSDGRGSYEQYF
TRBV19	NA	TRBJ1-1	CASQQGSYTEAFF
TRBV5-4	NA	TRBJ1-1	CASSLNFLGTGFTEAFF
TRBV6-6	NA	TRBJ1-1	CASSYSPGAHTEAFF
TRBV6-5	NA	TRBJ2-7	CASKPGLAGDEQYF
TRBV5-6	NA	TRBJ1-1	CASSPWAGAEAFF
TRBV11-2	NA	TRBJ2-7	CASSSQVAGLLSYEQYF
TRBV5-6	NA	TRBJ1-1	CASSFGGTEAFF
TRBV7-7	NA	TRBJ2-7	CASSLDSSGGGEQYF
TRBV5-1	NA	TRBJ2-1	CASASSGGTYNEQFF
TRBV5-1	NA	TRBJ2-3	CASSFQGADTQYF
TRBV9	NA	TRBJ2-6	CASSAEGSGANVLTF
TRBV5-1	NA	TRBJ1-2	CASSPRDRKSHGYTF
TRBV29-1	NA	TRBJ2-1	CSVEGLREQFF
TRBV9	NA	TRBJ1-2	CASSVVGGADGYTF
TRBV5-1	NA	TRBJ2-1	CASSWELGSKFF